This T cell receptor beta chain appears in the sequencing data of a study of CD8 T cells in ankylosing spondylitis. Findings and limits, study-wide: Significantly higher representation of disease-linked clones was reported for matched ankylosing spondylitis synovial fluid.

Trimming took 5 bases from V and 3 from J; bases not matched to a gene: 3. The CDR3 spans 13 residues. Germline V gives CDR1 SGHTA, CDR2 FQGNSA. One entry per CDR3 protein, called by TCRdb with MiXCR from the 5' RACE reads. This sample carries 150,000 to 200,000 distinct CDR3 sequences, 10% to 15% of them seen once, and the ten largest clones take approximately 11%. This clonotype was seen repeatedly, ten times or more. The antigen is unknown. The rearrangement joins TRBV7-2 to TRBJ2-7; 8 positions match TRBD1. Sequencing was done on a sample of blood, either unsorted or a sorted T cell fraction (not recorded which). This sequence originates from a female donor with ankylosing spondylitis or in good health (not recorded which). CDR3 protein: CASSGGQVYEQYF. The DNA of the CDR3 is TGTGCCAGCAGCGGGGGACAGGTCTACGAGCAGTACTTC.